This T cell receptor beta chain was documented in a study of blood T cell repertoires in COVID-19. The overall study: There were acute and convalescent COVID-19 samples, and they came from the United States, Italy and Spain.

Germline CDR1 reads MRHNA; CDR2 reads SNTAGT. The CDR3 consists of 13 residues. V trimming: 8 bases; J trimming: 3 bases; junction bases outside the gene matches: 5. Authors' methods: Amplification of reference gene primers provided the estimated nucleated cell counts. Data came from immunoSEQ multiplex PCR; TCRdb stores just in-frame clones and leaves some out. V, J and clone size are taken as reported in that table, and D and trimming were inferred from the DNA itself. The sample holds 200,000 to 250,000 clones, about 90% seen once. The sequence derives from a man aged 30 to 45 with acute or convalescent COVID-19. This chain links TRBV6-4 with TRBJ1-2, with 8 bases lining up with TRBD1. The source material was peripheral blood. The CDR3 bases are TGTGCCAGCCGCTCGACAGGGGACTATGGCTACACCTTC. It codes for CASRSTGDYGYTF.